This is a list of T cell receptor beta chains from one sample in a study of blood T cell repertoires in COVID-19. Here immunoSEQ multiplex PCR was the method, and the copy in TCRdb shows in-frame clones only, minus some. Of fewer than 250,000 clones in the sample, less than 90% are singletons; the top ten hold about 1%. The sample taken for sequencing was peripheral blood. The receptors derive from a young man with acute or convalescent COVID-19. Both conserved end residues are trimmed from each CDR3.

TRBV11-2	TRBJ1-6	ASSPRGGRPYNSPLH
TRBV28	TRBJ1-1	ASSLDRLNTEAF
TRBV28	TRBJ1-1	ASSLIGRATEAF
TRBV9	TRBJ2-1	ASSVAPLARNNEQF
TRBV9	TRBJ1-4	ASSADRFKGELF
TRBV11-3	TRBJ2-5	ASSSRGLAGGGLNRETQY
TRBV5-1	TRBJ2-1	ASSLAVAEGHNEQF
TRBV3-1/TRBV3-2	TRBJ2-5	ASSQMTGQETQY
TRBV9	TRBJ1-3	ASSAWVGGGSGNTIY
TRBV2	TRBJ2-1	ASSVSSGGDNEQF
TRBV5-8	TRBJ1-1	ASSLGGRGNTEAF
TRBV18	TRBJ2-1	ASSPGTGAYNEQF
TRBV7-6	TRBJ1-1	ASRPQRNTEAF